The 8 T cell receptor beta chains below were found in one sample sequenced in a study of T-cell reconstitution after alpha-beta-depleted transplantation in children. TCRbeta library preparation incorporated unique molecular identifiers. From the PCR reads, TCRdb called clonotypes with MiXCR, one entry per CDR3 protein. The sample lists 200,000 to 250,000 distinct CDR3 sequences, roughly 8.2% occurring once. The sequenced sample was PBMCs, mostly from graft donor cells, obtained 180 days after TCRalphabeta/CD19-depleted stem cell transplant. These receptors were obtained from a male patient aged 5 to 17 who had a stem cell transplant for acute lymphoblastic leukemia, so the T cells may come from the graft donor.

This sequence joins TRBV11-2 and TRBJ2-1; 13 nucleotides match TRBD2. This CDR3 comprises 17 residues. V gave up 3 bases and J gave up 10 bases; unmatched junction bases: 12. The germline CDR1 and CDR2 sequences are SGHAT and FQNNGV. The CDR3 coding sequence is TGTGCCAGCAGCTTGAGGGACACTAGCGGGGGGGCCGGAGAGCAGTTCTTC. Translated: CASSLRDTSGGAGEQFF.

This clonotype appeared many times. The rearrangement uses TRBV4-3 and TRBJ2-5; 9 bases fit TRBD2. The CDR3 spans 13 residues. Germline values: CDR1 LGHNA, CDR2 YSLEER. The trim removed 9 bases at V and 7 bases at J, leaving 9 bases unmatched. The CDR3 reads CASSPGLAGTQYF. The CDR3 coding sequence is TGCGCCAGTTCTCCGGGACTAGCAGGGACCCAGTACTTC.

On this clonotype: This may arise from a read error, as a much more abundant clone is one base away. This is likely a read error, given that the CDR3 carries no conserved phenylalanine or tryptophan at its end. This chain connects TRBV12-3 or TRBV12-4 to TRBJ2-1; TRBD2 aligns across 7 bases. V was clipped by 5 bases and J by 6 bases; unmatched bases: 7. The CDR3 spans 14 residues. The CDR3: CASSPYGTINEQFL. The CDR3 coding sequence is TGTGCCAGCAGTCCGTATGGGACTATCAATGAGCAGTTCCTC.

At least ten counts were recorded for this clonotype. The chain links TRBV5-1 to TRBJ1-4; 7 bases are a match to TRBD1. The germline gives CDR1 SGHRS, CDR2 YFSETQ. This CDR3 has 14 residues. The junction had 0 bases not matched to a gene; V was cut back by 0 bases and J by 4 bases. The CDR3 is CASSLDRGNEKLFF. Written as DNA, the CDR3 is TGCGCCAGCAGCTTGGACAGGGGTAATGAAAAACTGTTTTTT.

The sample holds many counts of this clonotype. This chain joins TRBV27 and TRBJ2-7; D is perhaps TRBD1 (5 bases). The CDR3 has 15 residues. Trimming removed 0 bases from V and 3 bases from J, with 12 bases in between. Per the germline V gene, CDR1 is MNHEY and CDR2 is SMNVEV (reference sequence). The CDR3 nucleotides read TGTGCCAGCAGTTTATCCCGTACAGGTTTCTACGAGCAGTACTTC. It encodes CASSLSRTGFYEQYF.

The chain employs TRBV7-2 and TRBJ1-5; 7 positions agree with TRBD1. This CDR3 has 14 amino acids. Germline V lookup: CDR1 SGHTA, CDR2 FQGNSA. With V trimmed by 9 bases and J by 7 bases, 12 bases remained unmatched. This chain's CDR3 is CARSHGTVQQPQHF. The CDR3, as DNA: TGTGCCAGGAGCCATGGGACAGTTCAGCAGCCCCAGCATTTT.

In this sample, this clonotype turned up many times. This chain connects TRBV6-5 to TRBJ2-6, with 9 bases that match TRBD1. The V gene end was trimmed by 4 bases and the J gene end by 4 bases; junction bases not matched to a gene: 11. The CDR3 has 18 amino acids. Germline CDR1 MNHEY, CDR2 SVGAGI. CDR3 coding DNA: TGTGCCAGCAGTTCACCGGGACAGGGAGTATCCGGGGCCAACGTCCTGACTTTC. Translated, it gives CASSSPGQGVSGANVLTF.

This clonotype has only a few counts. The genes are TRBV23-1 and TRBJ2-5; 13 bases match TRBD2. TRBV23-1 is given ORF status, its function remaining uncertain. The length of the CDR3 is 18 residues. V shed 0 bases and J 5 bases; nucleotides not matched to a gene: 9. CDR3 in DNA: TGCGCCAGCAGTCAATCCCCTAGACTAGCGGGAGGTGAGGAGACCCAGTACTTC. Its protein is CASSQSPRLAGGEETQYF.